Following are 7 T cell receptor beta chains from one sample sequenced in a study of cytomegalovirus exposure and HLA in healthy donors. PCR employed 60 Vbeta and 13 Jbeta primers. Repertoires were generated with immunoSEQ multiplex PCR, while TCRdb's copy carries only in-frame clones and drops some. Counted here are some 180,000 clones, over 70% occurring once; the ten biggest clones make up approximately 3.7%. Sequencing was done on a sample of PBMCs. These receptors all come from a woman aged 60 to 75 in good health and CMV-seropositive.

The chain recombines TRBV7-8 with TRBJ2-7, with 7 bases identical to TRBD2. The CDR3 has 16 amino acids. Germline assignment: CDR1 SGHVS and CDR2 FQNEAQ. Unmatched junction bases numbered 11, after V lost 4 bases and J lost 2 bases. CDR3 sequence: CASSSRKGGRPYEQYF. The DNA for the CDR3 is TGTGCCAGCAGCTCCAGGAAGGGCGGGAGACCCTACGAGCAGTACTTC.

The V gene is TRBV15, the J gene TRBJ2-1, with 11 bases lining up with TRBD2. The CDR3 is 15 residues long. V shed 6 bases and J 3 bases; nucleotides not matched to a gene: 4. Germline V lookup: CDR1 LNHNV, CDR2 YYDKDF (reference sequence). This CDR3 reads CATSLGTSGYNEQFF. CDR3 DNA: TGTGCCACCAGTCTCGGGACTAGCGGCTACAATGAGCAGTTCTTC. Looking up the rest from reference TRBV15 and TRBJ2-1 gives the full variable domain: DAMVIQNPRYQVTQFGKPVTLSCSQTLNHNVMYWYQQKSSQAPKLLFHYYDKDFNNEADTPDNFQSRRPNTSFCFLDIRSPGLGDTAMYLCATSLGTSGYNEQFFGPGTRLTVL.

This chain links TRBV18 with TRBJ1-3; D may be TRBD1 (6 bases). V was trimmed by 2 bases and J by 0 bases, leaving 11 bases between them. CDR3 length: 16 residues. Germline CDR1 reads KGHSH; CDR2 reads LQKENI. CDR3: CASSPGQQRSGNTIYF. The CDR3 DNA reads as TGTGCCAGCTCACCAGGACAGCAGCGCTCTGGAAACACCATATATTTT.

This clone showed up just a few times. V is TRBV18 and J is TRBJ1-2, with D hard to call. The CDR3 loop spans 14 amino acids. The germline gives CDR1 KGHSH, CDR2 LQKENI. With 3 bases removed from V and 4 bases from J, the gap between germline ends came to 12 bases. CDR3 sequence (DNA): TGTGCCAGCTCACCGCGGACGGGAATCTATGGCTACACCTTC. Protein: CASSPRTGIYGYTF.

CDR3 sequence reads: CASRQQDSPLHF. CDR3 bases: TGTGCCAGCAGACAACAGGATTCACCCCTCCACTTT. The gene calls are TRBV28 and TRBJ1-6; maybe TRBD1 (5 bases). The CDR3 consists of 12 residues. V gave up 6 bases and J gave up 8 bases, with 8 bases separating them. Germline values: CDR1 MDHEN, CDR2 SYDVKM.

This chain connects TRBV28 to TRBJ2-5; 8 bases fit TRBD1. Germline CDR1 reads MDHEN; CDR2 reads SYDVKM. The CDR3 extends over 15 amino acids. J lost 5 bases, V lost 4 bases, and 9 bases had no gene match. The CDR3 nucleotides read TGTGCCAGCAGTTCCGGGACAGGTGGGGGGGAGACCCAGTACTTC. It translates to CASSSGTGGGETQYF.

This clone has a single count. The CDR3: CASSELASTDTQYF. As DNA, the CDR3 is TGTGCCAGCAGTGAACTAGCTAGCACAGATACGCAGTATTTT. The chain carries TRBV6-1 and TRBJ2-3; D perhaps matches TRBD2 (5 bases). The germline V and J ends were trimmed by 2 bases and 0 bases, with 6 bases remaining between them. Germline V gene data show CDR1 as MNHNS and CDR2 as SASEGT. This CDR3 region has 14 residues.